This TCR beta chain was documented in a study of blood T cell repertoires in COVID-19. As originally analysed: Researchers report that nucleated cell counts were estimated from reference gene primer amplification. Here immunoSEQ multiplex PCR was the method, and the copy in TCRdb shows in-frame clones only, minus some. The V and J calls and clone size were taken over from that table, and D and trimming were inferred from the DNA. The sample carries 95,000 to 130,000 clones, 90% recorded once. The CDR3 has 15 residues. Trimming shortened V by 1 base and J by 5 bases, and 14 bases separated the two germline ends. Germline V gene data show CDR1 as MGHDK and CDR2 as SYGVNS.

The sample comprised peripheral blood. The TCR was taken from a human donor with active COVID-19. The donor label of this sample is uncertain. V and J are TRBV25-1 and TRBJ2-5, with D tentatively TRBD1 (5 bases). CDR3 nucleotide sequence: TGTGCCAGCAGTGAATTCGCAGGGTCGGCGGAGACCCAGTACTTC. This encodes CASSEFAGSAETQYF.